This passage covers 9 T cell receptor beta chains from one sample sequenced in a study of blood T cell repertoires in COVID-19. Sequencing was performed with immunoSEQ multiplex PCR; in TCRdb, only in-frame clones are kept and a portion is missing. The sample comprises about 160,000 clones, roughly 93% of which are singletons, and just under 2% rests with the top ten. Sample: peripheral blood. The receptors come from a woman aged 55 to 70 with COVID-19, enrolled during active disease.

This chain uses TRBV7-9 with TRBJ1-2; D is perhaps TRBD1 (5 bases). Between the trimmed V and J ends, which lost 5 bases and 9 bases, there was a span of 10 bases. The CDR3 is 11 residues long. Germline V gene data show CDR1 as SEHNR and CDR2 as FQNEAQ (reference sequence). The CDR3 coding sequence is TGTGCCAGCAGCCACCGACAGAGCTACACCTTC. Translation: CASSHRQSYTF.

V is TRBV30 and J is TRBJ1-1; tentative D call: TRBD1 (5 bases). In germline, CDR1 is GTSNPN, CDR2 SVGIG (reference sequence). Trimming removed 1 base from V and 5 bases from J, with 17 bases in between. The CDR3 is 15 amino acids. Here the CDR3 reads CAWSASPTALTEAFF. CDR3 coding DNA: TGTGCCTGGAGTGCCTCCCCGACAGCCCTGACTGAAGCTTTCTTT.

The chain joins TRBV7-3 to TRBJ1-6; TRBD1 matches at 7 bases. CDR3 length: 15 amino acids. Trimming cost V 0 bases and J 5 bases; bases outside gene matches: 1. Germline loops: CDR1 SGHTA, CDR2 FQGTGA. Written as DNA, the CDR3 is TGTGCCAGCAGCTTAACGACAGGGAATAATTCACCCCTCCACTTT. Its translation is CASSLTTGNNSPLHF.

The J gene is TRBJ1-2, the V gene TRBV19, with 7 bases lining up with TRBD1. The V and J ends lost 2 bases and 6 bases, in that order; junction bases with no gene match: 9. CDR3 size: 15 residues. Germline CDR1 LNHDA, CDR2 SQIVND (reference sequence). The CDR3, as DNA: TGTGCCAGTAGTATAAGTATCGGACAGGCACATGGCTACACCTTC. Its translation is CASSISIGQAHGYTF. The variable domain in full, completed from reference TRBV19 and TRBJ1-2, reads DGGITQSPKYLFRKEGQNVTLSCEQNLNHDAMYWYRQDPGQGLRLIYYSQIVNDFQKGDIAEGYSVSREKKESFPLTVTSAQKNPTAFYLCASSISIGQAHGYTFGSGTRLTVV.

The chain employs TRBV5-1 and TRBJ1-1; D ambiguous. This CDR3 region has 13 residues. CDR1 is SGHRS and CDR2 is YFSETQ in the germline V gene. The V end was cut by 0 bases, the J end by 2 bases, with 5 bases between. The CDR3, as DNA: TGCGCCAGCAGCTTGGTGCTAAACACTGAAGCTTTCTTT. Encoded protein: CASSLVLNTEAFF.

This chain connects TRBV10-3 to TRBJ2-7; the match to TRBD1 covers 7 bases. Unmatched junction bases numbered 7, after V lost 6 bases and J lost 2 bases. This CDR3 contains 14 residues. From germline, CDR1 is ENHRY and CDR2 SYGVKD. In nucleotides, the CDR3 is TGTGCCATCAGACAAACCGGGACAGCCTACGAGCAGTACTTC. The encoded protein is CAIRQTGTAYEQYF.

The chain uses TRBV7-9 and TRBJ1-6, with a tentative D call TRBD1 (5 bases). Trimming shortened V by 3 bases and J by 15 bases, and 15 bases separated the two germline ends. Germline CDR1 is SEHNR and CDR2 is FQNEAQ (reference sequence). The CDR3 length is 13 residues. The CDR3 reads CASSLATVQILHF. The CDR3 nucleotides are TGTGCCAGCAGCTTGGCGACAGTACAGATCCTCCACTTT.

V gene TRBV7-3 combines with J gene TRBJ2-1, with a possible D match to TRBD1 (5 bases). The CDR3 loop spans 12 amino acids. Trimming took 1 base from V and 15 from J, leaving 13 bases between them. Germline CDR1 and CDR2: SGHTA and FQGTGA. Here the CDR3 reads CASSLNSGAPFF. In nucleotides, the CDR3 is TGTGCCAGCAGCTTAAATAGTGGGGCCCCGTTCTTC.

The CDR3: CASSRGQPSSGNTIYF. As DNA, the CDR3 is TGCGCCAGCAGTAGGGGACAGCCGAGCTCTGGAAACACCATATATTTT. This rearrangement joins TRBV5-1 to TRBJ1-3, with TRBD1 identical over 7 bases. Looked up from germline, CDR1 is SGHRS and CDR2 is YFSETQ. The junction had 8 bases not matched to a gene; V was cut back by 5 bases and J by 0 bases. CDR3 length equals 16 residues.